The clone carrying this T cell receptor (beta chain) was observed a single time. Its antigen is as yet unknown. The CDR3 consists of 18 residues. V gave up 0 bases and J gave up 0 bases, with 15 bases separating them. CDR1 is SGHNT, CDR2 YENEEA, per germline. This record comes from a study of T cell responses to AZD1222 COVID-19 vaccine. Study-wide findings and caveats: Most donors were white British, females outnumbered males, and clonal diversity was possibly underestimated. Just a handful of AZD1222 recipients tested seropositive at baseline. Regions 160-218 and 743-854 held dominance among vaccine-associated CD4 TCRs, which spanned spike.

Method: immunoSEQ multiplex PCR; TCRdb's copy keeps in-frame clones and lacks some. This sample has roughly 120,000 clones, with about 89% found just once. The sequenced sample was peripheral blood, obtained 28 days after the second AZD1222 dose. This chain links TRBV11-3 with TRBJ2-1, with D possibly being TRBD1 (6 bases). This clonotype was obtained from an adult who received the AZD1222 COVID-19 vaccine. The CDR3 is CASSLDGWTAYSYNEQFF. CDR3 coding DNA: TGTGCCAGCAGCTTAGACGGCTGGACAGCTTACTCCTACAATGAGCAGTTCTTC.